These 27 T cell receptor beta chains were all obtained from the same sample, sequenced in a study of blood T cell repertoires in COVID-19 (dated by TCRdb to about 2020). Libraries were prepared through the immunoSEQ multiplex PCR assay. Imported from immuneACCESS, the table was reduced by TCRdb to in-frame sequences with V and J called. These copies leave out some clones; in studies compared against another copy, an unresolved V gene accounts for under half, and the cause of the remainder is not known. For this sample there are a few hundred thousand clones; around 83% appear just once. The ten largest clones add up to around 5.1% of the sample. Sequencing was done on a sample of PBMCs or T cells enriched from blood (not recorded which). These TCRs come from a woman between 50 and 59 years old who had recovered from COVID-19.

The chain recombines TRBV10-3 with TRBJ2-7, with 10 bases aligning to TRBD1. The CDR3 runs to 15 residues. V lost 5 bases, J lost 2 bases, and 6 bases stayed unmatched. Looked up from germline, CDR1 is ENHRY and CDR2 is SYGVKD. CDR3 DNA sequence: TGTGCCATCAGTACCGGGACAGGGGACCCCTACGAGCAGTACTTC. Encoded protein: CAISTGTGDPYEQYF.

CDR3 in DNA: TGTGCCAGCCGTGGACTAGCGGGAGTCTATGAGCAGTTCTTC. Translating gives CASRGLAGVYEQFF. The rearrangement links TRBV7-2 to TRBJ2-1, with 13 bases identical to TRBD2. Trimming removed 8 bases from V and 8 bases from J; junction bases left unmatched: 6. The CDR3 runs to 14 residues. Germline V gene lookup returns CDR1 SGHTA and CDR2 FQGNSA.

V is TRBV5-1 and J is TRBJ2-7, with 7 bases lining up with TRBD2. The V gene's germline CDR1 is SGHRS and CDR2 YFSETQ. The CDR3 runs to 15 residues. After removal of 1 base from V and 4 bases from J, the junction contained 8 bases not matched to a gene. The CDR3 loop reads CASSLTRTRSYEQYF. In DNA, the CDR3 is TGCGCCAGCAGCTTGACAAGGACTAGGTCGTACGAGCAGTACTTC.

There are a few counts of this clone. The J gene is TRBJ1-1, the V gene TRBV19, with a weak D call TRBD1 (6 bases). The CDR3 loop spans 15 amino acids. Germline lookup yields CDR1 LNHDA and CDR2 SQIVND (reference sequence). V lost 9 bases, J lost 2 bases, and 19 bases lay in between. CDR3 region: CASKRRTVENTEAFF. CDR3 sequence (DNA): TGTGCCAGCAAAAGAAGGACAGTAGAAAACACTGAAGCTTTCTTT.

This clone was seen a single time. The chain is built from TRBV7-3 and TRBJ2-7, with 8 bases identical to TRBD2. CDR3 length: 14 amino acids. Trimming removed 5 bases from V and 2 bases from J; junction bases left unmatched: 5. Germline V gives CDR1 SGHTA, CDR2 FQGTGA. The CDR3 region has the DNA TGTGCCAGCAGCGTCACTAGCGGTCCCTACGAGCAGTACTTC. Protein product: CASSVTSGPYEQYF.

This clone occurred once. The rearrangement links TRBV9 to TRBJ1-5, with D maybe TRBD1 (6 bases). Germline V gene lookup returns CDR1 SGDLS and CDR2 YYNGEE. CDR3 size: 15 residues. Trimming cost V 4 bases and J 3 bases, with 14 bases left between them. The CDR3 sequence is CASSPNHRDNQPQHF. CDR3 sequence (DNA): TGTGCCAGCAGCCCCAACCACAGGGACAATCAGCCCCAGCATTTT.

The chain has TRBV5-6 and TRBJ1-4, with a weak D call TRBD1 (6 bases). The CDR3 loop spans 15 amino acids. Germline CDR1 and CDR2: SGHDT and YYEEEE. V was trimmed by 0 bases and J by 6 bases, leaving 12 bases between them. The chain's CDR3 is CASSLVQGGDEKLFF. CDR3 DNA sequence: TGTGCCAGCAGCTTGGTACAGGGCGGAGATGAAAAACTGTTTTTT. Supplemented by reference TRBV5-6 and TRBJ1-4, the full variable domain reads DAGVTQSPTHLIKTRGQQVTLRCSPKSGHDTVSWYQQALGQGPQFIFQYYEEEERQRGNFPDRFSGHQFPNYSSELNVNALLLGDSALYLCASSLVQGGDEKLFFGSGTQLSVL.

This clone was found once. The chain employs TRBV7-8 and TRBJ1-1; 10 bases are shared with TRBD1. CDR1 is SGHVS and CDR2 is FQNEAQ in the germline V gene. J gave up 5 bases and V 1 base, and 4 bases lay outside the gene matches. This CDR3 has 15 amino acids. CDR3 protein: CASSLGGQGRTEAFF. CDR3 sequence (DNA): TGTGCCAGCAGCTTAGGGGGACAGGGGAGGACTGAAGCTTTCTTT.

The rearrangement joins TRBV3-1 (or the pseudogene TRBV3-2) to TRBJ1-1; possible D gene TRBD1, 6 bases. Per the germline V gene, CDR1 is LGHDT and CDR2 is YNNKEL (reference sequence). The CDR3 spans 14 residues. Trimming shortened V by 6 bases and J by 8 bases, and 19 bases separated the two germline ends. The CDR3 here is CASSKQGGKGEAFF. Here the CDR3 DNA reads TGTGCCAGCAGTAAACAGGGTGGGAAAGGAGAAGCTTTCTTT.

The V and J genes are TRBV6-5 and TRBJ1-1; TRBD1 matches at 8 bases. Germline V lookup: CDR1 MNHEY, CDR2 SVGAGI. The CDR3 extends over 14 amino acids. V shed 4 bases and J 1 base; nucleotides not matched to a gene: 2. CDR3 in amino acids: CASSSGTGNTEAFF. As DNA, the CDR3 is TGTGCCAGCAGTTCCGGGACAGGGAACACTGAAGCTTTCTTT.

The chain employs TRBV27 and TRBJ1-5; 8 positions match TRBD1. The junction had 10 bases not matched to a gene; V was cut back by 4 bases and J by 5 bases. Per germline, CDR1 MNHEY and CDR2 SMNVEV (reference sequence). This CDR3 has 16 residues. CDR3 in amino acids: CASSSRPDRGHQPQHF. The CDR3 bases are TGTGCCAGCAGTTCCCGTCCCGACAGGGGTCATCAGCCCCAGCATTTT.

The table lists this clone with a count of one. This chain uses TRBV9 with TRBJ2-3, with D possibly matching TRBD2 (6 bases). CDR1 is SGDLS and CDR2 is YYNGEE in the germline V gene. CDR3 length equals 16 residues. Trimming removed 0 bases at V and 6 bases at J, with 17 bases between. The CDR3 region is CASSVGGGTPSDTQYF. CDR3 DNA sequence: TGTGCCAGCAGCGTAGGCGGCGGGACGCCTTCCGATACGCAGTATTTT.

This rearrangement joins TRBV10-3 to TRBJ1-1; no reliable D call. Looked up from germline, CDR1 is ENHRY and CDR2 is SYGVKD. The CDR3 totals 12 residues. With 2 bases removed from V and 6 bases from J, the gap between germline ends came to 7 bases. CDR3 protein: CAISEARSEAFF. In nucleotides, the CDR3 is TGTGCCATCAGTGAGGCGAGGTCTGAAGCTTTCTTT.

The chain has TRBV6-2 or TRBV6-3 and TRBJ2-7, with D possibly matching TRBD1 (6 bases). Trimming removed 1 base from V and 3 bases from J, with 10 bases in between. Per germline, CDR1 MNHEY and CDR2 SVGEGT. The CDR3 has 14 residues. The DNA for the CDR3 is TGTGCCAGCAGTTACTTTGGCAGGGGCTACGAGCAGTACTTC. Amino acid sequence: CASSYFGRGYEQYF.

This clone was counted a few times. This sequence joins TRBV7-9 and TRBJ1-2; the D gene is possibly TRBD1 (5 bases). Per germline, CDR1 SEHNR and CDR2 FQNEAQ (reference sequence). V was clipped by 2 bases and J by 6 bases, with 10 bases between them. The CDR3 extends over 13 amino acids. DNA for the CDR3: TGTGCCAGCAGCTTACAGGGTGGGGATGGCTACACCTTC. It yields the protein CASSLQGGDGYTF.

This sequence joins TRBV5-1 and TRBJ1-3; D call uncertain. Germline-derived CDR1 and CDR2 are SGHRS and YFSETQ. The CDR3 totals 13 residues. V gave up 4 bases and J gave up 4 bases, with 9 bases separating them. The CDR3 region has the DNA TGCGCCAGCAGCAACACACAAGGAAACACCATATATTTT. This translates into CASSNTQGNTIYF.

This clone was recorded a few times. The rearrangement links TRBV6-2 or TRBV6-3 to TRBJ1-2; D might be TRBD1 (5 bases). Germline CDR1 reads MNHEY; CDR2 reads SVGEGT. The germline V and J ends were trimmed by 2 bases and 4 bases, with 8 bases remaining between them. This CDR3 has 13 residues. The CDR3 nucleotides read TGTGCCAGCAGTTACAGACAGAGCTATGGCTACACCTTC. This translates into CASSYRQSYGYTF.

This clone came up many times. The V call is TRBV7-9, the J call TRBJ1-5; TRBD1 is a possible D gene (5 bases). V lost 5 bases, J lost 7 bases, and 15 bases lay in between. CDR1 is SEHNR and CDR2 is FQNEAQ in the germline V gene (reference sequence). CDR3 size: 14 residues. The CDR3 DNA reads TGTGCCAGCAGCAACGGGGGTCGGGGCCAGCCCCAGCATTTT. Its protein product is CASSNGGRGQPQHF. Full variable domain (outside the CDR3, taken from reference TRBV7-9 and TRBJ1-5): DTGVSQNPRHKITKRGQNVTFRCDPISEHNRLYWYRQTLGQGPEFLTYFQNEAQLEKSRLLSDRFSAERPKGSFSTLEIQRTEQGDSAMYLCASSNGGRGQPQHFGDGTRLSIL.

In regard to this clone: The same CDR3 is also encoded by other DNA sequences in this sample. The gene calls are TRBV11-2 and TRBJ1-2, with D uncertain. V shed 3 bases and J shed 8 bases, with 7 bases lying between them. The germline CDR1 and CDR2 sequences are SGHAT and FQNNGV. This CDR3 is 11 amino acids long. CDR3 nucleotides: TGTGCCAGCAGCTTCCGTGGCGGCTACACCTTC. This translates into CASSFRGGYTF.

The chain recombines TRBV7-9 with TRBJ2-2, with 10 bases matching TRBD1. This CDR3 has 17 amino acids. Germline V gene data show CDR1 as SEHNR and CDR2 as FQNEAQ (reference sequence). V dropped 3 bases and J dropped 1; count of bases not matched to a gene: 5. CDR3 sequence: CASSFLRDRGNTGELFF. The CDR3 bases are TGTGCCAGCAGCTTTCTCCGGGACAGGGGGAACACCGGGGAGCTGTTTTTT.

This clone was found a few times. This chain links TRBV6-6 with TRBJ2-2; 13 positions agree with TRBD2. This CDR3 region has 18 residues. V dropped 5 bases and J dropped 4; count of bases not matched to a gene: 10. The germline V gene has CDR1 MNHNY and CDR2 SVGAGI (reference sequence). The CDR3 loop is CASSLSSGTSGITGELFF. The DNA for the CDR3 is TGTGCCAGCAGTCTCTCCTCCGGGACTAGCGGGATCACCGGGGAGCTGTTTTTT.

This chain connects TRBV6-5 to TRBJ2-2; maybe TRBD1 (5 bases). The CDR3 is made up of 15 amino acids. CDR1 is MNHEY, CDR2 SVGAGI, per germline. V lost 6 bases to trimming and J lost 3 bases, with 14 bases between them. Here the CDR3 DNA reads TGTGCCAGCAGCCGGACATTCGGAGACACCGGGGAGCTGTTTTTT. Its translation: CASSRTFGDTGELFF.

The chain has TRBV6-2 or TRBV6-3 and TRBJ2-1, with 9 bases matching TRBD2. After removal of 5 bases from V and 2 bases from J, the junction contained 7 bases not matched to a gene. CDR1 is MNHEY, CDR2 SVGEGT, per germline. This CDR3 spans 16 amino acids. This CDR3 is CASSQRAGGPYNEQFF. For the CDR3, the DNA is TGTGCCAGCAGTCAAAGAGCGGGGGGCCCCTACAATGAGCAGTTCTTC.

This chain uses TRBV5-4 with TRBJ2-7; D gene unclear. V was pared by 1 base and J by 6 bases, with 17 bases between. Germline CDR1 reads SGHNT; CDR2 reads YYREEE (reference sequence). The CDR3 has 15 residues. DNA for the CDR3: TGTGCCAGCAGCTTGTACCTAAACTCGCCAGGCGAGCAGTACTTC. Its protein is CASSLYLNSPGEQYF.

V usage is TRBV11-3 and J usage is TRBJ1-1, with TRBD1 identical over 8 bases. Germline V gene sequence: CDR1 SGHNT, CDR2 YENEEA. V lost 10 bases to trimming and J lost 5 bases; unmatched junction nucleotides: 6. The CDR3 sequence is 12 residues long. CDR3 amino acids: CATGQGQTEAFF. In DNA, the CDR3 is TGTGCCACTGGACAGGGTCAGACTGAAGCTTTCTTT.

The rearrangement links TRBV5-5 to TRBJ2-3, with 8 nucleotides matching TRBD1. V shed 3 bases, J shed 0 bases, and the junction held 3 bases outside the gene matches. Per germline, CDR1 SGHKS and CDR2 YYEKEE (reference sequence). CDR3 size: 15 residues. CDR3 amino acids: CASSWGQESTDTQYF. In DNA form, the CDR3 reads TGTGCCAGCAGCTGGGGACAGGAGAGCACAGATACGCAGTATTTT.

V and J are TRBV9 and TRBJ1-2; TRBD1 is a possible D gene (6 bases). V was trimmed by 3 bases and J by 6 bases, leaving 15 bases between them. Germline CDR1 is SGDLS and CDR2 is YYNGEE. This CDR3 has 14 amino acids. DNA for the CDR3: TGTGCCAGCAGCGGTAAACAGGGATGGGATGGCTACACCTTC. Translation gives CASSGKQGWDGYTF. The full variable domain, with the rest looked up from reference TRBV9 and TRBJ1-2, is DSGVTQTPKHLITATGQRVTLRCSPRSGDLSVYWYQQSLDQGLQFLIQYYNGEERAKGNILERFSAQQFPDLHSELNLSSLELGDSALYFCASSGKQGWDGYTFGSGTRLTVV.